Listed here are 11 T cell receptor beta chains from one sample, sequenced in a study of OX40 agonist ivuxolimab in advanced cancers. Clones were sequenced by immunoSEQ multiplex PCR, and TCRdb holds only the in-frame ones, with some missing. Among 77,000 or so clones listed, roughly 80% were seen once. Specimen: CD4+ or CD8+ T cells sorted from blood, collected in a trial of the OX40 agonist ivuxolimab. These receptors came from an adult with an advanced solid tumor such as melanoma, head and neck, liver or kidney cancer.

J is TRBJ1-4 and V is TRBV2; 8 positions agree with TRBD1. Losses at the gene ends were 5 bases for V and 3 bases for J; bases not matched to a gene: 5. The length of the CDR3 is 15 residues. CDR1 is SNHLY and CDR2 is FYNNEI in the germline V gene. CDR3 protein: CASSYQGAANEKLFF. CDR3 bases: TGTGCCAGCAGTTACCAGGGGGCGGCTAATGAAAAACTGTTTTTT.

The V gene is TRBV6-5, the J gene TRBJ1-6; a possible D gene is TRBD1 (6 bases). The CDR3 totals 14 residues. Per germline, CDR1 MNHEY and CDR2 SVGAGI. V was shortened by 7 bases and J by 8 bases, with 15 bases between the two germline ends. Here the CDR3 DNA reads TGTGCCAGCACCCTGGGGGGCGGCGATTCACCCCTCCACTTT. It specifies CASTLGGGDSPLHF.

The rearrangement uses TRBV9 and TRBJ1-2; TRBD1 aligns across 7 bases. This CDR3 has 14 amino acids. Trimming took 0 bases from V and 4 from J; bases not matched to a gene: 3. Germline loops: CDR1 SGDLS, CDR2 YYNGEE. As DNA, the CDR3 is TGTGCCAGCAGCGTAGGAAGGGGGCCCTATGGCTACACCTTC. Translating it yields CASSVGRGPYGYTF.

This clone was found a few times. The rearrangement uses TRBV7-6 and TRBJ1-1, with no clear D. Germline assignment: CDR1 SGHVS and CDR2 FNYEAQ. There are 13 residues in the CDR3. V was trimmed by 0 bases and J by 1 base, leaving 3 bases between them. CDR3: CASSLARNTEAFF. CDR3 sequence (DNA): TGTGCCAGCAGCTTAGCGCGGAACACTGAAGCTTTCTTT.

The chain joins TRBV6-5 to TRBJ2-1; D remains ambiguous. This CDR3 is built from 14 residues. Germline V gene lookup returns CDR1 MNHEY and CDR2 SVGAGI. Trimming stripped 7 bases from V and 0 bases from J, with 10 bases between. The CDR3 nucleotides are TGTGCCAGCACCGGTGCTAGCTCCTACAATGAGCAGTTCTTC. It translates to CASTGASSYNEQFF.

The chain combines TRBV5-5 with TRBJ1-1; no definite D call. The CDR3 has 14 residues. The V end was cut by 7 bases, the J end by 4 bases, with 17 bases between. The germline gives CDR1 SGHKS, CDR2 YYEKEE (reference sequence). The CDR3 DNA sequence: TGTGCCAGCGGGTCCGGAGTGTTGGGCACTGAAGCTTTCTTT. It codes for CASGSGVLGTEAFF.

V is TRBV18 and J is TRBJ2-1; 11 nucleotides agree with TRBD1. Germline CDR1 KGHSH, CDR2 LQKENI. This CDR3 comprises 14 residues. V trimming: 2 bases; J trimming: 8 bases; junction bases outside the gene matches: 2. The CDR3 here is CASSPGTGGDEQFF. The CDR3, as DNA: TGTGCCAGCTCACCAGGGACAGGGGGTGATGAGCAGTTCTTC.

The chain carries TRBV10-2 and TRBJ2-1; 9 nucleotides match TRBD1. The CDR3 has 15 residues. The germline gives CDR1 WSHSY, CDR2 SAAADI. Trimming at V came to 5 bases and at J to 2 bases, leaving 4 bases not matched to a gene. The CDR3 here is CASSPRQGAYNEQFF. The DNA for the CDR3 is TGCGCCAGCAGTCCACGACAGGGGGCCTACAATGAGCAGTTCTTC.

The rearrangement joins TRBV11-3 to TRBJ1-3; perhaps TRBD1 as D (6 bases). CDR3 length: 17 amino acids. V was trimmed by 3 bases and J by 1 base, leaving 16 bases between them. Per the germline V gene, CDR1 is SGHNT and CDR2 is YENEEA. DNA of the CDR3: TGTGCCAGCAGCTTGGGACTTGGGGGCCGGTCTGGAAACACCATATATTTT. Protein sequence: CASSLGLGGRSGNTIYF.

The chain's CDR3 is CAWSVSSGPYNEQFF. CDR3 sequence (DNA): TGTGCCTGGAGTGTATCATCGGGGCCCTACAATGAGCAGTTCTTC. The chain joins TRBV30 to TRBJ2-1; either TRBD1 or TRBD2 may supply D (5 bases each). V shed 0 bases and J shed 2 bases, with 11 bases lying between them. CDR3 length: 15 residues. The germline V gene has CDR1 GTSNPN and CDR2 SVGIG (reference sequence).

CDR3 sequence (DNA): TGCGCCAGCAGCTTGGTACACAATGAGCAGTTCTTC. This gives the protein CASSLVHNEQFF. This chain joins TRBV5-1 and TRBJ2-1, with D hard to call. This CDR3 has 12 amino acids. V lost 0 bases and J 5 bases, leaving 3 bases between the germline ends. Germline assignment: CDR1 SGHRS and CDR2 YFSETQ. Full variable domain (remainder filled in from reference TRBV5-1 and TRBJ2-1): KAGVTQTPRYLIKTRGQQVTLSCSPISGHRSVSWYQQTPGQGLQFLFEYFSETQRNKGNFPGRFSGRQFSNSRSEMNVSTLELGDSALYLCASSLVHNEQFFGPGTRLTVL.